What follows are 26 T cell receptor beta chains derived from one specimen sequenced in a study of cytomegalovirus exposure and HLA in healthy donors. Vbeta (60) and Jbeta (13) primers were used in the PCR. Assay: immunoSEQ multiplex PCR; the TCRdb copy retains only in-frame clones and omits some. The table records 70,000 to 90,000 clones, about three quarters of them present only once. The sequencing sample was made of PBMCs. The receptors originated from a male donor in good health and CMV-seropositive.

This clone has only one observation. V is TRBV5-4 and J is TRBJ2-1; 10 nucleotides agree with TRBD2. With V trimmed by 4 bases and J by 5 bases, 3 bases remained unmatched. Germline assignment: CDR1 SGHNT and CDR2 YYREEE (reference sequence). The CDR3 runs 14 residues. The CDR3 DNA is TGTGCCAGCAGCGGAGGACTAGCGGACAATGAGCAGTTCTTC. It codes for CASSGGLADNEQFF.

The CDR3 reads CAKSGYDRGSTDTQYF. In DNA, the CDR3 is TGTGCGAAGAGCGGCTACGACAGGGGGTCCACAGATACGCAGTATTTT. The rearrangement uses TRBV7-8 and TRBJ2-3, with 9 bases lining up with TRBD1. The CDR3 contains 16 residues. CDR1 and CDR2 (germline): SGHVS, FQNEAQ.

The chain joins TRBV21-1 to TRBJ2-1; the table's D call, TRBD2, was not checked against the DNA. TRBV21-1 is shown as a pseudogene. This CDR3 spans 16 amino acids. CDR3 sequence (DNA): TGTGCCAGCAGCAAACCGGTCTTCGGGAGGGCCACTGAGCAGTTCTTC. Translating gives CASSKPVFGRATEQFF.

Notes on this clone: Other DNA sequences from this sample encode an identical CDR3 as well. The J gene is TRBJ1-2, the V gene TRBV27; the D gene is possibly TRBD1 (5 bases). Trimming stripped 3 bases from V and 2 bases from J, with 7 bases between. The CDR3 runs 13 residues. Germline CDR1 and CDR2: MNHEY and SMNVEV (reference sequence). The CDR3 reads CASSFSGNYGYTF. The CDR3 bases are TGTGCCAGCAGTTTCTCAGGGAACTATGGCTACACCTTC.

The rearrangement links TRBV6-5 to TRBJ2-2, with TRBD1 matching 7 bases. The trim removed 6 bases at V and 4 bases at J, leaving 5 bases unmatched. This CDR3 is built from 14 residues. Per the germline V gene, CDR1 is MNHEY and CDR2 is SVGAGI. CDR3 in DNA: TGTGCCAGCAGAGGGACAGCCGGCACCGGGGAGCTGTTTTTT. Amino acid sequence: CASRGTAGTGELFF.

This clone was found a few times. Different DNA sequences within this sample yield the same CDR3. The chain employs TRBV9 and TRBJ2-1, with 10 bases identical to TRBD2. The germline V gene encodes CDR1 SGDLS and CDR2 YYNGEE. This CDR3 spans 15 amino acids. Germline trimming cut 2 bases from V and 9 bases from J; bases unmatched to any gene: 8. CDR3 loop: CASSVQAGGQGEQFF. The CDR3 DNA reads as TGTGCCAGCAGCGTCCAAGCGGGGGGGCAAGGTGAGCAGTTCTTC.

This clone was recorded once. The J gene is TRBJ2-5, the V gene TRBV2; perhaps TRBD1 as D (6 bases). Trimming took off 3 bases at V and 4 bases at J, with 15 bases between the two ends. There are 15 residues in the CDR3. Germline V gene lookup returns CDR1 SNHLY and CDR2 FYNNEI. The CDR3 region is CASSDRGSSGETQYF. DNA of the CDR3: TGTGCCAGCAGTGACAGGGGCTCATCGGGAGAGACCCAGTACTTC.

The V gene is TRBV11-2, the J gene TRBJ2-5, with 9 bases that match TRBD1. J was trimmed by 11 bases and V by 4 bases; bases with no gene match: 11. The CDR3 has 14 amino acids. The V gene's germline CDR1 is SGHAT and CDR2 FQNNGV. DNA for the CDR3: TGTGCCAGCAGCTCTTCAACAGGGGGCTTAGGGCAGTACTTC. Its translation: CASSSSTGGLGQYF.

Here the CDR3 reads CASSLVTGYGYTF. The CDR3 nucleotides are TGTGCCAGCAGCTTGGTTACGGGGTATGGCTACACCTTC. The chain combines TRBV5-8 with TRBJ1-2; D remains unclear. Trimming removed 0 bases from V and 5 bases from J, with 8 bases in between. Germline V gives CDR1 SGHTS, CDR2 YDEGEE. The CDR3 extends over 13 amino acids. The full variable domain, rest sourced from reference TRBV5-8 and TRBJ1-2, is EAGVTQSPTHLIKTRGQQATLRCSPISGHTSVYWYQQALGLGLQFLLWYDEGEERNRGNFPPRFSGRQFPNYSSELNVNALELEDSALYLCASSLVTGYGYTFGSGTRLTVV.

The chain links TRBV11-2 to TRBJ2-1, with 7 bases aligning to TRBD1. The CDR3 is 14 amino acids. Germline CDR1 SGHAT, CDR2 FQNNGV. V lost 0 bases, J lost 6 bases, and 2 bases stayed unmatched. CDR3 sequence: CASSLEDRLNEQFF. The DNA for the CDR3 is TGTGCCAGCAGCTTAGAGGACAGGCTCAATGAGCAGTTCTTC.

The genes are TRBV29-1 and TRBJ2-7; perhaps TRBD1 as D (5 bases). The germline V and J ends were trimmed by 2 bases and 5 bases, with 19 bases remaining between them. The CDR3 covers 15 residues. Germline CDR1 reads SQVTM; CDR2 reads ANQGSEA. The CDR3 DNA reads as TGCAGCGTTGAAATATATAGTGTAGGGGCGGACGAGCAGTACTTC. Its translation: CSVEIYSVGADEQYF.

CDR3 sequence reads: CASSRQGAYNEQFF. CDR3 nucleotides: TGTGCCAGCAGCCGACAGGGGGCCTACAATGAGCAGTTCTTC. The chain carries TRBV28 and TRBJ2-1, with 9 bases identical to TRBD1. The J segment lost 2 bases and the V segment lost 6 bases, leaving 2 bases of the junction unmatched. The CDR3 is made up of 14 amino acids. Germline V CDR1 and CDR2: MDHEN, SYDVKM.

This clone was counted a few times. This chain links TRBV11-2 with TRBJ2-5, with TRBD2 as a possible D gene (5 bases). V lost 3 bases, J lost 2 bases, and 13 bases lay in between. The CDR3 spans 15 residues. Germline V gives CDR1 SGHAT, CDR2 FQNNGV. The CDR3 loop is CASSFWGAPQETQYF. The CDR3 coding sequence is TGTGCCAGCAGCTTCTGGGGAGCTCCGCAAGAGACCCAGTACTTC.

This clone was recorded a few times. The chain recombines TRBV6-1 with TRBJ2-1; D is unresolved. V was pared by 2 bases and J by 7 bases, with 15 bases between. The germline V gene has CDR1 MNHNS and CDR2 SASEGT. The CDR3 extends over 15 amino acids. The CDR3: CASSETILGLNEQFF. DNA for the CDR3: TGTGCCAGCAGTGAAACTATCCTAGGCTTGAATGAGCAGTTCTTC.

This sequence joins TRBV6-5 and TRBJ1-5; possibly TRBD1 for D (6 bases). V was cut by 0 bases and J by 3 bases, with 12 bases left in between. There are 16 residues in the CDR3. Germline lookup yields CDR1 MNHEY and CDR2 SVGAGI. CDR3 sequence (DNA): TGTGCCAGCAGTTACTCGATTTCAGGGGTCAATCAGCCCCAGCATTTT. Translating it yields CASSYSISGVNQPQHF.

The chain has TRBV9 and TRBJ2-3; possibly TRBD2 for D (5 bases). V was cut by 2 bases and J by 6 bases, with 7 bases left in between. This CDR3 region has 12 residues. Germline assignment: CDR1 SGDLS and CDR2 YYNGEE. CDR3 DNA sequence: TGTGCCAGCAGCGTCCGGAGGGATACGCAGTATTTT. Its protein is CASSVRRDTQYF.

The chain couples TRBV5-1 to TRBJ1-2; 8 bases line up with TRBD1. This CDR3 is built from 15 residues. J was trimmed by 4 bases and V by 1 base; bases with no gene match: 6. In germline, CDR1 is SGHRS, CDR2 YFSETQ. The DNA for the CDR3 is TGCGCCAGCAGCTTGACGACAGGGGTTGGCTATGGCTACACCTTC. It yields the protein CASSLTTGVGYGYTF.

The CDR3 loop is CGTVRGNTIYF. Here the CDR3 DNA reads TGTGGGACAGTTCGTGGAAACACCATATATTTT. The chain carries TRBV10-3 and TRBJ1-3; TRBD1 is a possible D gene (6 bases). The CDR3 sequence is 11 residues long. Germline V gene sequence: CDR1 ENHRY, CDR2 SYGVKD.

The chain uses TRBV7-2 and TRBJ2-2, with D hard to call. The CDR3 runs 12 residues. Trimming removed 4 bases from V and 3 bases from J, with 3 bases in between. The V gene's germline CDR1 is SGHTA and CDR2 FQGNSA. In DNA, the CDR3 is TGTGCCAGCAGCTCTGACACCGGGGAGCTGTTTTTT. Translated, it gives CASSSDTGELFF.

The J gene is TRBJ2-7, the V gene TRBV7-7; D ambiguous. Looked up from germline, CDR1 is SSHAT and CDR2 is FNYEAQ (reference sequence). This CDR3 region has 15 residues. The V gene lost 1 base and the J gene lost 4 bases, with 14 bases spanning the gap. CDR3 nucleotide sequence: TGTGCCAGCAGCTTAGAGGTGGCTCCGAGGTACGAGCAGTACTTC. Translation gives CASSLEVAPRYEQYF.

CDR3 in amino acids: CAISEQDNTEAFF. In DNA form, the CDR3 reads TGTGCCATCAGTGAACAGGATAACACTGAAGCTTTCTTT. The chain is built from TRBV10-3 and TRBJ1-1; a weak D match, TRBD1 (5 bases). Germline lookup yields CDR1 ENHRY and CDR2 SYGVKD. V gave up 3 bases and J gave up 2 bases, with 7 bases separating them. The CDR3 loop spans 13 amino acids.

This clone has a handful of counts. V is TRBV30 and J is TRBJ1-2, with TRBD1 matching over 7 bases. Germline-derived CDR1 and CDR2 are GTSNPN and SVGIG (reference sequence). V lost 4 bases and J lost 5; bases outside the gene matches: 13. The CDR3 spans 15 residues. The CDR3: CAWNPTRDSAYGYTF. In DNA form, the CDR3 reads TGTGCCTGGAACCCGACCCGGGACAGCGCGTATGGCTACACCTTC. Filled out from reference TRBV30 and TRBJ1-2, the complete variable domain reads SQTIHQWPATLVQPVGSPLSLECTVEGTSNPNLYWYRQAAGRGLQLLFYSVGIGQISSEVPQNLSASRPQDRQFILSSKKLLLSDSGFYLCAWNPTRDSAYGYTFGSGTRLTVV.

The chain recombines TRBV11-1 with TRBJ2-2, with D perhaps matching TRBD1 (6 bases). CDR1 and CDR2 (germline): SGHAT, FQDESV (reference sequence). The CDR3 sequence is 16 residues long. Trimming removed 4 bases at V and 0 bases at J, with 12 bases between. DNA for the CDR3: TGTGCCAGCAGCTCCGGGACATGGGCGAACACCGGGGAGCTGTTTTTT. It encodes CASSSGTWANTGELFF.

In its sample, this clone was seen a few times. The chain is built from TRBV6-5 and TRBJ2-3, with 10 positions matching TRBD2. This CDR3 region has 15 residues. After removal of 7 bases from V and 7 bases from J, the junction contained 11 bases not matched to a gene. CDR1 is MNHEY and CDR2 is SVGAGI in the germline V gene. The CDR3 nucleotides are TGTGCCAGCAAACCCCCTAGCGGGGGATCAAATACGCAGTATTTT. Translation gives CASKPPSGGSNTQYF.

The chain's CDR3 is CASSVIRDRGFYEQYF. CDR3 sequence (DNA): TGTGCCAGTTCAGTCATCCGGGACAGGGGCTTCTACGAGCAGTACTTC. The chain links TRBV6-4 to TRBJ2-7, with 10 bases that match TRBD1. The V segment lost 9 bases and the J segment 3 bases; nucleotides outside the gene matches: 14. Germline CDR1 and CDR2: MRHNA and SNTAGT. The CDR3 runs to 16 residues.

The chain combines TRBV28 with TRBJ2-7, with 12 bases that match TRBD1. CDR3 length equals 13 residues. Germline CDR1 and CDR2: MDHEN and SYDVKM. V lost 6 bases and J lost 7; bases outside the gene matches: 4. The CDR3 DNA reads TGTGCCAGCAGGGGACAGGGGGCAAGTGAGCAGTACTTC. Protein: CASRGQGASEQYF.